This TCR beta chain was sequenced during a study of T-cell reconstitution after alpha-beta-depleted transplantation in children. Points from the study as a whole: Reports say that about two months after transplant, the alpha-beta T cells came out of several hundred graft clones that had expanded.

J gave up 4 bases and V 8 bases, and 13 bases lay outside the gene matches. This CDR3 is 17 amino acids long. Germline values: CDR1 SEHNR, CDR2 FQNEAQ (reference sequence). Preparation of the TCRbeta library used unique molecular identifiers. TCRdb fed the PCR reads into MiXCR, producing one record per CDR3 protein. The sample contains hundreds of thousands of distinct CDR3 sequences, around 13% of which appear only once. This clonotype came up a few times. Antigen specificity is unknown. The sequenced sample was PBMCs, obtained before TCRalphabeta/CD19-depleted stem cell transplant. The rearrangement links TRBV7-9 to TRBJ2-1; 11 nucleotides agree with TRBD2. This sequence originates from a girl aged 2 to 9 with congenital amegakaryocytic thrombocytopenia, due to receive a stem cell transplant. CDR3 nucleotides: TGTGCCAGCCCGGGGCCGCCAGGACTAGCGGGTTACAATGAGCAGTTCTTC. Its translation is CASPGPPGLAGYNEQFF. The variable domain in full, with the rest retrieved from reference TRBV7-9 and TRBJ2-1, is DTGVSQNPRHKITKRGQNVTFRCDPISEHNRLYWYRQTLGQGPEFLTYFQNEAQLEKSRLLSDRFSAERPKGSFSTLEIQRTEQGDSAMYLCASPGPPGLAGYNEQFFGPGTRLTVL.